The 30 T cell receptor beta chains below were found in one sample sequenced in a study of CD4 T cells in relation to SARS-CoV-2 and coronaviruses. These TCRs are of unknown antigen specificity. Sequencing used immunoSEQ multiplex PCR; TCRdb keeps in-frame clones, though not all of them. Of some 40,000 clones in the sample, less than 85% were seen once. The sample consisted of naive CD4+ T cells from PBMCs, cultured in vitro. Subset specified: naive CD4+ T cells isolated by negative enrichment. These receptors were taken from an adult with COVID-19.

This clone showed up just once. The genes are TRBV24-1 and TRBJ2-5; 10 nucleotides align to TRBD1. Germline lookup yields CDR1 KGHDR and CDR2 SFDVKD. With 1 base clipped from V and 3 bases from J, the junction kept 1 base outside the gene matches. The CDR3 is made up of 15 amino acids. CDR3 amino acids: CATSDFGTGEETQYF. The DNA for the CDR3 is TGTGCCACCAGTGATTTTGGGACAGGGGAAGAGACCCAGTACTTC.

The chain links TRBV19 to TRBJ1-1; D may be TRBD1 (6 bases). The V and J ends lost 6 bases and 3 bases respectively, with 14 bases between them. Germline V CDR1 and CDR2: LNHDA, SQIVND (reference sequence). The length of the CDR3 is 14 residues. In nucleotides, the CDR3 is TGTGCCAGTAGGAAACAGGGCCGGGACACTGAAGCTTTCTTT. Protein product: CASRKQGRDTEAFF.

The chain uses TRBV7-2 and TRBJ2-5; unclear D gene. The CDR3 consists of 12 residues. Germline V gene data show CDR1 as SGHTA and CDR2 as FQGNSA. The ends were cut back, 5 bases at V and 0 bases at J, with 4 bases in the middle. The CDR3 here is CASSLYQETQYF. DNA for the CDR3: TGTGCCAGCAGCCTTTACCAAGAGACCCAGTACTTC. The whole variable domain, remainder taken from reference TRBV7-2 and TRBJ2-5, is GAGVSQSPSNKVTEKGKDVELRCDPISGHTALYWYRQSLGQGLEFLIYFQGNSAPDKSGLPSDRFSAERTGGSVSTLTIQRTQQEDSAVYLCASSLYQETQYFGPGTRLLVL.

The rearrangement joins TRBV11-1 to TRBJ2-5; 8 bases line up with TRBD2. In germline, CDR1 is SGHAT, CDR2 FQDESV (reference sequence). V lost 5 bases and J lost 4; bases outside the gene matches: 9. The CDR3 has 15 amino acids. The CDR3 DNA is TGTGCCAGCAGCGTTAGCGGGATTGAAGGAGAGACCCAGTACTTC. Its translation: CASSVSGIEGETQYF.

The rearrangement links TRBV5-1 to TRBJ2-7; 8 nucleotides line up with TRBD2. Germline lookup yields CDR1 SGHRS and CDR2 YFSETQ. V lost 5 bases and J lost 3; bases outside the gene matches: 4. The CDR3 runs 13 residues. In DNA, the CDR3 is TGCGCCAGCAGTCGCGGGGGGTACTACGAGCAGTACTTC. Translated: CASSRGGYYEQYF.

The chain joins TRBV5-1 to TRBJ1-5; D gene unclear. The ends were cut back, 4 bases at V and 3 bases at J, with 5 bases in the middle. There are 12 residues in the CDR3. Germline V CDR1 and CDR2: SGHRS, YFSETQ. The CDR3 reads CASSQDNQPQHF. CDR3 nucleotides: TGCGCCAGCAGCCAGGACAATCAGCCCCAGCATTTT. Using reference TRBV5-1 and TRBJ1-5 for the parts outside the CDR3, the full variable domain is KAGVTQTPRYLIKTRGQQVTLSCSPISGHRSVSWYQQTPGQGLQFLFEYFSETQRNKGNFPGRFSGRQFSNSRSEMNVSTLELGDSALYLCASSQDNQPQHFGDGTRLSIL.

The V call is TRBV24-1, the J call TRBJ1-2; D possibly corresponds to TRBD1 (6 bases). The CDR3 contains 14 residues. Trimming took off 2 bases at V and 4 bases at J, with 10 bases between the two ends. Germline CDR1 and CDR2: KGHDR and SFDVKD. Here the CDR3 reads CATSDSRDTYGYTF. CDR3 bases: TGTGCCACCAGTGATTCACGGGACACCTATGGCTACACCTTC.

The CDR3 here is CASSFTSGGDTDTQYF. For the CDR3, the DNA is TGTGCCAGCAGCTTTACTAGCGGGGGAGACACAGATACGCAGTATTTT. The chain links TRBV7-2 to TRBJ2-3; TRBD2 agrees at 11 bases. The CDR3 loop spans 16 amino acids. V lost 3 bases and J lost 2; bases outside the gene matches: 4. Germline V lookup: CDR1 SGHTA, CDR2 FQGNSA. The entire variable domain, with the rest obtained from reference TRBV7-2 and TRBJ2-3, is as follows: GAGVSQSPSNKVTEKGKDVELRCDPISGHTALYWYRQSLGQGLEFLIYFQGNSAPDKSGLPSDRFSAERTGGSVSTLTIQRTQQEDSAVYLCASSFTSGGDTDTQYFGPGTRLTVL.

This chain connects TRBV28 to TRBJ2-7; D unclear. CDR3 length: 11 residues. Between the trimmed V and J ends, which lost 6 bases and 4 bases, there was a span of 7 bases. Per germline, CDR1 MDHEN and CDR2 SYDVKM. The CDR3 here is CASRYQYEQYF. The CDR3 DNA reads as TGTGCCAGCAGGTACCAATACGAGCAGTACTTC.

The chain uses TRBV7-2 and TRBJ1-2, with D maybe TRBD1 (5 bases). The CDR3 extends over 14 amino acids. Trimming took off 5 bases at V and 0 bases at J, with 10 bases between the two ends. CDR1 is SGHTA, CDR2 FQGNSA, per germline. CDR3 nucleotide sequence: TGTGCCAGCAGCCCTGGGACGGCTAACTATGGCTACACCTTC. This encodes CASSPGTANYGYTF.

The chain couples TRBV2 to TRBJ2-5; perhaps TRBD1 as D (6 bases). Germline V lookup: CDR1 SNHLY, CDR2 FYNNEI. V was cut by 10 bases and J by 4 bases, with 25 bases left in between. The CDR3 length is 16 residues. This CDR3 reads CATSQNSQGWRETQYF. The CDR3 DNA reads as TGTGCCACAAGCCAAAATTCACAGGGTTGGAGAGAGACCCAGTACTTC.

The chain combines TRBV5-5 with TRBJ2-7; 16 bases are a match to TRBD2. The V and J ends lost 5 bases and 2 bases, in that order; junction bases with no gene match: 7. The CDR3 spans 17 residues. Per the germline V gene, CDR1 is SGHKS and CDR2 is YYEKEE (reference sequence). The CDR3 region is CASRIPGLAGGPYEQYF. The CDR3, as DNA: TGTGCCAGCAGGATCCCGGGACTAGCGGGAGGGCCCTACGAGCAGTACTTC. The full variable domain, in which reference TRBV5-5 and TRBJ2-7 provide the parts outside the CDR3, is DAGVTQSPTHLIKTRGQQVTLRCSPISGHKSVSWYQQVLGQGPQFIFQYYEKEERGRGNFPDRFSARQFPNYSSELNVNALLLGDSALYLCASRIPGLAGGPYEQYFGPGTRLTVT.

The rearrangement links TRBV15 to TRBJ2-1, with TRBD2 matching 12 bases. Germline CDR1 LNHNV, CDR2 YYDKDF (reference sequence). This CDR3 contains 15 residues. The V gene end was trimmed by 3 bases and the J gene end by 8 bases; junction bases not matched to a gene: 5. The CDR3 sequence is CATSSRLAGADEQFF. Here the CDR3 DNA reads TGTGCCACCAGCAGCCGACTAGCGGGAGCCGATGAGCAGTTCTTC.

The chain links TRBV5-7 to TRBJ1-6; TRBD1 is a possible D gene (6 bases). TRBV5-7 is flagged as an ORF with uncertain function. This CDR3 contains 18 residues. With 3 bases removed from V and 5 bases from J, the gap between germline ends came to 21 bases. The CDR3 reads CASSWGRLSVPNNSPLHF. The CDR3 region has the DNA TGTGCCAGCAGCTGGGGGCGGTTGTCGGTTCCCAATAATTCACCCCTCCACTTT.

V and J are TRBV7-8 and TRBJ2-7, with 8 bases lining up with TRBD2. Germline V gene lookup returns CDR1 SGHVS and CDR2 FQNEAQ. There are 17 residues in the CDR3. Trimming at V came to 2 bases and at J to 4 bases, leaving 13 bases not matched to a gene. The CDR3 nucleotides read TGTGCCAGCAGCTTATCCTCCTATAGCGGGAATTATTACGAGCAGTACTTC. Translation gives CASSLSSYSGNYYEQYF.

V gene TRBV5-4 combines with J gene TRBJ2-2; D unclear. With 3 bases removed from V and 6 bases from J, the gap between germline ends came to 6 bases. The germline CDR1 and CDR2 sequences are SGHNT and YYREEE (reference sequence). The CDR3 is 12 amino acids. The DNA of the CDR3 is TGTGCCAGCAGCTCGCGACCCGGGGAGCTGTTTTTT. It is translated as CASSSRPGELFF.

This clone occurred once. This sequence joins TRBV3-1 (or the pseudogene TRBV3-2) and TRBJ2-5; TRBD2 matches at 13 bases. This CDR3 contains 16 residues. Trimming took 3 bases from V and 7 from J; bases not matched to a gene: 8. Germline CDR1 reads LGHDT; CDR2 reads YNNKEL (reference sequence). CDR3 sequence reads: CASSHRTSGSFLTQYF. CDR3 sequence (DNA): TGTGCCAGCAGCCACCGGACTAGCGGGAGTTTCTTGACCCAGTACTTC.

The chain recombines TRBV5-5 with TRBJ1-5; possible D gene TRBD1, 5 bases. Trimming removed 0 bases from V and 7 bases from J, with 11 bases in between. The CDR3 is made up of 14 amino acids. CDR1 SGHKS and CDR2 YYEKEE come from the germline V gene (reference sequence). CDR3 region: CASSLAWGTQPQHF. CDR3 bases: TGTGCCAGCAGCTTGGCTTGGGGGACCCAGCCCCAGCATTTT.

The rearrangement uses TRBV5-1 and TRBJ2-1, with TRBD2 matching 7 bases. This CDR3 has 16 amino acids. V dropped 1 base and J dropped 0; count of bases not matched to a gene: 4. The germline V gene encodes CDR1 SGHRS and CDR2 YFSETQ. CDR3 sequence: CASSLRGDSSYNEQFF. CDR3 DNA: TGCGCCAGCAGCTTGCGGGGGGATAGCTCCTACAATGAGCAGTTCTTC.

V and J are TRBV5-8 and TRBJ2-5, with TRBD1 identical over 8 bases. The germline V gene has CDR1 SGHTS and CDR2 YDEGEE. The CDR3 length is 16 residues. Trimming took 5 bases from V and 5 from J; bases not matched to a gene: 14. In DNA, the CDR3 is TGTGCCAGCAGGCGTCGCAGGGGGCGCGGGCGGGAGACCCAGTACTTC. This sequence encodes CASRRRRGRGRETQYF.

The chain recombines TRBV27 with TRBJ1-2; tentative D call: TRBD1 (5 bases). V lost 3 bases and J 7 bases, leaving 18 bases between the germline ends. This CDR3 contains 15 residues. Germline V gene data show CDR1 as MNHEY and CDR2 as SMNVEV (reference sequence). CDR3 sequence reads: CASSFAVGARPGYTF. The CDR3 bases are TGTGCCAGCAGTTTCGCGGTTGGGGCACGGCCTGGCTACACCTTC.

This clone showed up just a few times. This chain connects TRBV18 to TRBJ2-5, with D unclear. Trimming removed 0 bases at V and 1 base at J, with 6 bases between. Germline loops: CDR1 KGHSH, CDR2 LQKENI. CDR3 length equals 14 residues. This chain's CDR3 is CASSPPQAQETQYF. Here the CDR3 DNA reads TGTGCCAGCTCACCACCGCAGGCCCAAGAGACCCAGTACTTC.

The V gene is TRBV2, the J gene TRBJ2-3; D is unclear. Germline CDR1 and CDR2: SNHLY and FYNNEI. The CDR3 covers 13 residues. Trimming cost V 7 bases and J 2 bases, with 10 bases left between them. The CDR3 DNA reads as TGTGCCAGCAATGAGATACTCACAGATACGCAGTATTTT. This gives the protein CASNEILTDTQYF.

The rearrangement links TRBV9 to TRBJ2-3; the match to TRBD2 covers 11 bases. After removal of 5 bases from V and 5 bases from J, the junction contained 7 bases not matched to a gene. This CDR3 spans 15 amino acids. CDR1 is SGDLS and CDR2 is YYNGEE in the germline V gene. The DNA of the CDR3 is TGTGCCAGCAGTTTTAGCGGGGGGGCGGGAGATACGCAGTATTTT. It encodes CASSFSGGAGDTQYF.

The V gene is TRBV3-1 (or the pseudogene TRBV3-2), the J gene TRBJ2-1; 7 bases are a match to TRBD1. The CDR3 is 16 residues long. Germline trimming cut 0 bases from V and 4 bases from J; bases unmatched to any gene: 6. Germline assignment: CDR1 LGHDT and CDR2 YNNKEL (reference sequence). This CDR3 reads CASSQDVPGGYNEQFF. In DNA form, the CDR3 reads TGTGCCAGCAGCCAAGATGTGCCAGGGGGTTACAATGAGCAGTTCTTC.

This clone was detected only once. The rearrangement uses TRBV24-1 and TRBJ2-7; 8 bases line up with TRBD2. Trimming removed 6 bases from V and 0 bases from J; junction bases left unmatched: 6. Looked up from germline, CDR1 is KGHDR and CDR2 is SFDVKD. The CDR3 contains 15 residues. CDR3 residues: CATSQAGGNSYEQYF. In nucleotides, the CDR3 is TGTGCCACCAGTCAGGCGGGAGGCAACTCCTACGAGCAGTACTTC.

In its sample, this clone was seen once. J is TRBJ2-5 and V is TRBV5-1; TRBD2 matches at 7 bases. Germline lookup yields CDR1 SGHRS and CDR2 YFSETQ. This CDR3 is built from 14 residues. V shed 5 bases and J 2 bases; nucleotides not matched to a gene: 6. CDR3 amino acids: CASRGSSGQETQYF. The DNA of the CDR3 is TGCGCCAGCAGGGGGTCTAGCGGTCAAGAGACCCAGTACTTC.

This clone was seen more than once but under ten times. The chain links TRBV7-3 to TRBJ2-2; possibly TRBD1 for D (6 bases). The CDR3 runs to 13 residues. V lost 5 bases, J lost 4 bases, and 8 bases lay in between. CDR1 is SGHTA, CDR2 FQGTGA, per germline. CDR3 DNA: TGTGCCAGCAGCCAGACAGGCACCGGGGAGCTGTTTTTT. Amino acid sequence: CASSQTGTGELFF. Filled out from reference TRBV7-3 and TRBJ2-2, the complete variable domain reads GAGVSQTPSNKVTEKGKYVELRCDPISGHTALYWYRQSLGQGPEFLIYFQGTGAADDSGLPNDRFFAVRPEGSVSTLKIQRTERGDSAVYLCASSQTGTGELFFGEGSRLTVL.

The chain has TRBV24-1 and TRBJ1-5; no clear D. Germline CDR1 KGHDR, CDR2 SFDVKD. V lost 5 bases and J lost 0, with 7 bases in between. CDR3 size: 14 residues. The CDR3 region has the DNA TGTGCCACCAGTGTTGGCCCTAGCAATCAGCCCCAGCATTTT. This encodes CATSVGPSNQPQHF.

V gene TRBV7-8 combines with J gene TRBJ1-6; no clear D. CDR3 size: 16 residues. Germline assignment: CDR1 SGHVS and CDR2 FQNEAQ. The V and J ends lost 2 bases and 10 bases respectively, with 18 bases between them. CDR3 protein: CASSLTRVPTGSPLHF. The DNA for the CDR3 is TGTGCCAGCAGCTTAACGCGGGTCCCAACCGGGTCACCCCTCCACTTT.